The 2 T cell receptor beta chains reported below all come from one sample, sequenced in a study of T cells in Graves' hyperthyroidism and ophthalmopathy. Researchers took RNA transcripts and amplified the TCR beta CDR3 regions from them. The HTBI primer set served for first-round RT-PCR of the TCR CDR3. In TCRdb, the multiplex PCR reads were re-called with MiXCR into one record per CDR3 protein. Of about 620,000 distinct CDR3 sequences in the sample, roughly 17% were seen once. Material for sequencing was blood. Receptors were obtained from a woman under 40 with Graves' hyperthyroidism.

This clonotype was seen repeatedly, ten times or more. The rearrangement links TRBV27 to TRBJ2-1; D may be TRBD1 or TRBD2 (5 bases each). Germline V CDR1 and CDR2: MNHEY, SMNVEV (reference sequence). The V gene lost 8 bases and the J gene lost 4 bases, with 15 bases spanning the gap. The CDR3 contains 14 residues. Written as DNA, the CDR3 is TGTGCCAGCTCCCCAGGGACGGCTTACAATGAGCAGTTCTTC. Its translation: CASSPGTAYNEQFF.

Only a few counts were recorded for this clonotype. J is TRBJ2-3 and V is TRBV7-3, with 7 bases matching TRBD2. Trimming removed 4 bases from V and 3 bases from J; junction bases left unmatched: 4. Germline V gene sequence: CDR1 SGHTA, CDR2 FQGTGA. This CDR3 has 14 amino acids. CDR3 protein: CASSSAGVTDTQYF. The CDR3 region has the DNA TGTGCCAGCAGCTCTGCGGGAGTTACAGATACGCAGTATTTT.